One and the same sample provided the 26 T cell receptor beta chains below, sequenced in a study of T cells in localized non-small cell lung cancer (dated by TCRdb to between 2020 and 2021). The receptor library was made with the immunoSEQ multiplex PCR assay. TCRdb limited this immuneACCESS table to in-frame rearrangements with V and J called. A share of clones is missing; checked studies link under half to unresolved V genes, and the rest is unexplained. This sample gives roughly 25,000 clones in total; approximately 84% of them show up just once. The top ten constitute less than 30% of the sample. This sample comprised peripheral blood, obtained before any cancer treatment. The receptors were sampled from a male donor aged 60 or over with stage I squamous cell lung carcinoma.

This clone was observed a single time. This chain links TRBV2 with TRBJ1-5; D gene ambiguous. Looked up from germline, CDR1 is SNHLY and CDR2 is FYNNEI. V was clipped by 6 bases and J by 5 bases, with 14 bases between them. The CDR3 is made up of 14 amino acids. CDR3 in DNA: TGTGCCAGCAGCGAAACAAGAAATTATCAGCCCCAGCATTTT. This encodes CASSETRNYQPQHF.

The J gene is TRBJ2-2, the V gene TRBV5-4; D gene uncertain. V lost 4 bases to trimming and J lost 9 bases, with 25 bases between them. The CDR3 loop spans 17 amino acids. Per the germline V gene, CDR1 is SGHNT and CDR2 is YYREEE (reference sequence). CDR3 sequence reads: CASSQKGYSSGGRELFF. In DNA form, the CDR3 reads TGTGCCAGCAGCCAAAAGGGATACTCCTCAGGCGGACGGGAGCTGTTTTTT.

CDR3 sequence reads: CASSLAGGRYEQYF. The CDR3 DNA follows: TGTGCCAGCAGCTTAGCGGGAGGGAGGTACGAGCAGTACTTC. This sequence joins TRBV6-5 and TRBJ2-7; 11 nucleotides match TRBD2. Trimming at V came to 6 bases and at J to 4 bases, leaving 5 bases not matched to a gene. This CDR3 is 14 amino acids long. Germline loops: CDR1 MNHEY, CDR2 SVGAGI.

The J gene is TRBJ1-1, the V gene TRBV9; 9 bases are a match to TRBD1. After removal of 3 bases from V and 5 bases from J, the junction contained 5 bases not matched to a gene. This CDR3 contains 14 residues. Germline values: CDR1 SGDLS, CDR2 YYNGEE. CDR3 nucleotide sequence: TGTGCCAGCAGCGCCGGGACAGGGAGGACTGAAGCTTTCTTT. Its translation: CASSAGTGRTEAFF.

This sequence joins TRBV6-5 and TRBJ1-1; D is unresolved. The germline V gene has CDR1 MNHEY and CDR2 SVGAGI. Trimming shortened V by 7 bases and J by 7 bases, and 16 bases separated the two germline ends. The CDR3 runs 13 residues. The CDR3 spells CASNFREVNEAFF. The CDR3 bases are TGTGCCAGCAACTTCCGGGAGGTTAATGAAGCTTTCTTT.

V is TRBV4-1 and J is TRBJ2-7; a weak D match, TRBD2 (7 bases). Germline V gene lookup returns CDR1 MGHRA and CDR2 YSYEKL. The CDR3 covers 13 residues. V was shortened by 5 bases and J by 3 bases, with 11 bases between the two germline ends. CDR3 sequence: CASSRGGFYEQYF. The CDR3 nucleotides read TGCGCCAGCAGCAGGGGGGGTTTCTACGAGCAGTACTTC.

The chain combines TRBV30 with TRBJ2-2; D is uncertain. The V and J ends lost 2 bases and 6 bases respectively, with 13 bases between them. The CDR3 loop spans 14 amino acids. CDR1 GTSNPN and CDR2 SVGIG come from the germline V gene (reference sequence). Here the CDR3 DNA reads TGTGCCTGGAGTCTCGGTGGGGTACCCGGGGAGCTGTTTTTT. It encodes CAWSLGGVPGELFF.

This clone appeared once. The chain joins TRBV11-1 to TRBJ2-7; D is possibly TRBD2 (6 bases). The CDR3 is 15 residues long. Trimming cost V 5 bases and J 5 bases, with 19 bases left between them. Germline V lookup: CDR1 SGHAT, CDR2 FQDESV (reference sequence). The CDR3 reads CASSPGVAVRNEQYF. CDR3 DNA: TGTGCCAGCAGCCCGGGGGTGGCTGTGCGTAACGAGCAGTACTTC.

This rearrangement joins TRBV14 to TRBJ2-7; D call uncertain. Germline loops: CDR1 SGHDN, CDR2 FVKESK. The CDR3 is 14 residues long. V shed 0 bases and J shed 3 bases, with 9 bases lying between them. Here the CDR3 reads CASSQEIPGYEQYF. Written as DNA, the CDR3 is TGTGCCAGCAGCCAAGAGATCCCGGGCTACGAGCAGTACTTC.

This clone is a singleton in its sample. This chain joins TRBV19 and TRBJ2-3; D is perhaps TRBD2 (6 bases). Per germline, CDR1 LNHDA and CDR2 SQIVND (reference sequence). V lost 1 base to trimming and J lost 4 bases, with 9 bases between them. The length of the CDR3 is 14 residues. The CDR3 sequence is CASSIGEDPDTQYF. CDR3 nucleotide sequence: TGTGCCAGTAGTATAGGGGAGGACCCAGATACGCAGTATTTT.

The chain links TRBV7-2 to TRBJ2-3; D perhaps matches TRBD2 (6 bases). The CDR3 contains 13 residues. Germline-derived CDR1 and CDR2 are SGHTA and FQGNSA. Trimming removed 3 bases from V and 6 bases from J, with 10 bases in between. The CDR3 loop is CASSFSEGDTQYF. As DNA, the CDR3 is TGTGCCAGCAGCTTTTCGGAGGGGGATACGCAGTATTTT.

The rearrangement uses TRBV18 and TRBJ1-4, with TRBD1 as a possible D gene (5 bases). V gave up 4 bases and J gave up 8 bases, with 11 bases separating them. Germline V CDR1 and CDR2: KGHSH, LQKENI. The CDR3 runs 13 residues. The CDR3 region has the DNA TGTGCCAGCTCACAGGGGTTGGTGGAAAAACTGTTTTTT. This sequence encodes CASSQGLVEKLFF. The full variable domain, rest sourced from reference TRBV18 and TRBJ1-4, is NAGVMQNPRHLVRRRGQEARLRCSPMKGHSHVYWYRQLPEEGLKFMVYLQKENIIDESGMPKERFSAEFPKEGPSILRIQQVVRGDSAAYFCASSQGLVEKLFFGSGTQLSVL.

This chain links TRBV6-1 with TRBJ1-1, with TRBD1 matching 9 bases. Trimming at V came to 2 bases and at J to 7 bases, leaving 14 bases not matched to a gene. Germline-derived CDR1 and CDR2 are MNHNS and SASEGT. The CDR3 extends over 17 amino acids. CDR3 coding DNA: TGTGCCAGCAGTGAACAGATTACCGGGACAGGGCAGGATGAAGCTTTCTTT. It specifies CASSEQITGTGQDEAFF.

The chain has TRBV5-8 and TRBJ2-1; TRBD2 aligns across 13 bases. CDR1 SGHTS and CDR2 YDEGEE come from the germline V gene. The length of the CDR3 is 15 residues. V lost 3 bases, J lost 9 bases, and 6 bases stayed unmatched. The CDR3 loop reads CASSSTSGGASEQFF. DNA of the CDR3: TGTGCCAGCAGCTCCACTAGCGGGGGGGCCTCTGAGCAGTTCTTC.

CDR3 amino acids: CASSPGWVYTF. In DNA, the CDR3 is TGTGCCAGCAGCCCCGGGTGGGTCTACACCTTC. The genes are TRBV7-9 and TRBJ1-2; D not certain. The CDR3 is 11 amino acids. Germline V gene lookup returns CDR1 SEHNR and CDR2 FQNEAQ (reference sequence). V was pared by 5 bases and J by 10 bases, with 11 bases between.

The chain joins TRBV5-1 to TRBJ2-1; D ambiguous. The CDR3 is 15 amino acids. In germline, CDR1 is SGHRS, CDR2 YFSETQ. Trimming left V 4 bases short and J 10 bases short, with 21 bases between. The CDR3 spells CASSLLLGGAPEQFF. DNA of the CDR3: TGCGCCAGCAGCCTGTTACTGGGTGGAGCGCCGGAGCAGTTCTTC.

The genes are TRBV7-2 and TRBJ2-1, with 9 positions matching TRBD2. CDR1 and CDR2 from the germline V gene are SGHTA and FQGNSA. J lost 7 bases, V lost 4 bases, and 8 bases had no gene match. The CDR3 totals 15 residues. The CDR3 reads CASSYSSGTRNEQFF. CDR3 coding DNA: TGTGCCAGCAGCTACTCTAGCGGGACTCGGAATGAGCAGTTCTTC.

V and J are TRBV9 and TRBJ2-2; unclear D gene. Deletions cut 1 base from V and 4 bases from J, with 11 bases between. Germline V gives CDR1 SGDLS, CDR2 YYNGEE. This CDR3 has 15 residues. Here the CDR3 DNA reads TGTGCCAGCAGCGTATCCCCCAGGAGCACCGGGGAGCTGTTTTTT. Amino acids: CASSVSPRSTGELFF.

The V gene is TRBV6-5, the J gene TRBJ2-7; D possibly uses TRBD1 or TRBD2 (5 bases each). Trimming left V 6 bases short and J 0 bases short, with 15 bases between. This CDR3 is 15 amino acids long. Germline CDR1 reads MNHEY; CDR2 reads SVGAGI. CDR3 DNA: TGTGCCAGCAGGGGATCCGGGACGAGCTCCTACGAGCAGTACTTC. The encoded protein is CASRGSGTSSYEQYF.

The CDR3: CARRDRDNYGYTF. Written as DNA, the CDR3 is TGTGCCAGACGGGACAGAGATAACTATGGCTACACCTTC. V and J are TRBV27 and TRBJ1-2; 7 bases map to TRBD1. This CDR3 is 13 amino acids long. CDR1 and CDR2 from the germline V gene are MNHEY and SMNVEV (reference sequence). The V gene end was trimmed by 9 bases and the J gene end by 1 base; junction bases not matched to a gene: 5.

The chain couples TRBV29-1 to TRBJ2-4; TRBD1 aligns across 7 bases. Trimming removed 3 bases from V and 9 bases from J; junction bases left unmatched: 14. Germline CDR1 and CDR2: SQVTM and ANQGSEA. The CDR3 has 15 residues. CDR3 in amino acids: CSVEFDREMDTIQYF. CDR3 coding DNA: TGCAGCGTTGAGTTCGACAGGGAGATGGATACCATTCAGTACTTC. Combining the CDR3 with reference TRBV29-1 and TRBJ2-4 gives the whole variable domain SAVISQKPSRDICQRGTSLTIQCQVDSQVTMMFWYRQQPGQSLTLIATANQGSEATYESGFVIDKFPISRPNLTFSTLTVSNMSPEDSSIYLCSVEFDREMDTIQYFGAGTRLSVL.

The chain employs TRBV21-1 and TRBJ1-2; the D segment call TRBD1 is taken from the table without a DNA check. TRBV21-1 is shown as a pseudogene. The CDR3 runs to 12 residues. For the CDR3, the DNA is TGTGCCAGCAGCGTAAGTGGCCGTTACTACACCTTC. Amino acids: CASSVSGRYYTF.

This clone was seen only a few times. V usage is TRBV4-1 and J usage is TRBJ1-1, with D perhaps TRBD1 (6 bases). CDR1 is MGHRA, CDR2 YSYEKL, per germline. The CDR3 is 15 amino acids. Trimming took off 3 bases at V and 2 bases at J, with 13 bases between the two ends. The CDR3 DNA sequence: TGCGCCAGCAGCCACGAACAGGGCCAAAACACTGAAGCTTTCTTT. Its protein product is CASSHEQGQNTEAFF.

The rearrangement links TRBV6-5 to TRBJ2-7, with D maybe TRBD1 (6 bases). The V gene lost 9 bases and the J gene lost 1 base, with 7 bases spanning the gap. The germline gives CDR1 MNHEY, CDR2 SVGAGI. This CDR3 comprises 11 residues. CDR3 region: CASDRSYEQYF. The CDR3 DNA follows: TGTGCCAGTGACAGGTCCTACGAGCAGTACTTC.

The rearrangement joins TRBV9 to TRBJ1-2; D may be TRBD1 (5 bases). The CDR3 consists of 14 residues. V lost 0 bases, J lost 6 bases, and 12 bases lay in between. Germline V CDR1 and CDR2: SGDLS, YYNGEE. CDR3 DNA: TGTGCCAGCAGCGTAGTTACGGGGCACGATGGCTACACCTTC. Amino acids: CASSVVTGHDGYTF.

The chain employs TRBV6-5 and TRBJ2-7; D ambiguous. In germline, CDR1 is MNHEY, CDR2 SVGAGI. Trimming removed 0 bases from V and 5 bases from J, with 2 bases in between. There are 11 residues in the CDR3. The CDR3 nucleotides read TGTGCCAGCAGTTACTCTCACGAGCAGTACTTC. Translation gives CASSYSHEQYF.